The 24 T cell receptor beta chains in this list originate from one sample, sequenced in a study of CD8 T cells in ankylosing spondylitis. Whole-study findings and limits: Ankylosing spondylitis blood appeared to carry a characteristic TCR beta motif of under ten highly homologous variants.

TCRdb fed the 5' RACE reads into MiXCR, producing one record per CDR3 protein. The profile shows roughly 670,000 distinct CDR3 sequences, around a fifth of them singletons. Antigen specificity for these receptors is unknown. The sample taken for sequencing was blood, either unsorted or a sorted T cell fraction (not recorded which). These receptors all come from a male donor with ankylosing spondylitis.

The chain is built from TRBV11-2 and TRBJ2-1; 10 bases match TRBD1. V lost 3 bases, J lost 4 bases, and 12 bases stayed unmatched. Germline CDR1 reads SGHAT; CDR2 reads FQNNGV. The CDR3 covers 18 residues. The CDR3 DNA reads TGTGCCAGCAGCTTCCGATCCTACGGGACAGGGGTATACAATGAGCAGTTCTTC. Amino acids: CASSFRSYGTGVYNEQFF.

The chain couples TRBV29-1 to TRBJ2-3; 10 nucleotides match TRBD2. The junction had 7 bases not matched to a gene; V was cut back by 6 bases and J by 1 base. In germline, CDR1 is SQVTM, CDR2 ANQGSEA. The CDR3 extends over 15 amino acids. The CDR3: CSVGGGLAGTDTQYF. CDR3 in DNA: TGCAGCGTCGGAGGCGGACTAGCGGGCACAGATACGCAGTATTTT.

The table lists this clonotype with a few counts. The chain has TRBV28 and TRBJ2-1, with unresolved D. CDR1 and CDR2 (germline): MDHEN, SYDVKM. The CDR3 runs 14 residues. V was pared by 3 bases and J by 2 bases, with 8 bases between. This chain's CDR3 is CASSLGVAYNEQFF. CDR3 DNA sequence: TGTGCCAGCAGTTTGGGCGTCGCCTACAATGAGCAGTTCTTC.

Here the CDR3 reads CATSRAKGSNEKLFF. The CDR3 DNA follows: TGTGCCACCAGCAGAGCTAAGGGGTCTAATGAAAAACTGTTTTTT. This rearrangement joins TRBV15 to TRBJ1-4; D perhaps matches TRBD1 (5 bases). Looked up from germline, CDR1 is LNHNV and CDR2 is YYDKDF (reference sequence). The CDR3 sequence is 15 residues long. V lost 1 base to trimming and J lost 3 bases, with 9 bases between them.

The chain employs TRBV15 and TRBJ2-3; TRBD1 matches at 10 bases. V lost 1 base and J lost 3; bases outside the gene matches: 10. There are 18 residues in the CDR3. Germline assignment: CDR1 LNHNV and CDR2 YYDKDF (reference sequence). The CDR3 coding sequence is TGTGCCACCAGCAGAGGCGGAGGTGGGACAGGGGTTACAGATACGCAGTATTTT. It translates to CATSRGGGGTGVTDTQYF.

The CDR3 here is CSARDGQRVSNQPQHF. In DNA, the CDR3 is TGCAGTGCTAGAGATGGGCAAAGGGTTAGCAATCAGCCCCAGCATTTT. The chain links TRBV20-1 to TRBJ1-5; no clear D. This CDR3 spans 16 amino acids. Germline CDR1 is DFQATT and CDR2 is SNEGSKA (reference sequence). Deletions cut 0 bases from V and 0 bases from J, with 12 bases between.

This chain joins TRBV24-1 and TRBJ1-1, with D possibly being TRBD1 (5 bases). Per germline, CDR1 KGHDR and CDR2 SFDVKD. The germline V and J ends were trimmed by 9 bases and 4 bases, with 14 bases remaining between them. The CDR3 totals 13 residues. The CDR3 nucleotides read TGTGCCACCGGCGACAGCCTAAGCACTGAAGCTTTCTTT. Protein: CATGDSLSTEAFF.

This clonotype was detected a few times. The V gene is TRBV10-1, the J gene TRBJ2-3; 7 bases line up with TRBD1. The CDR3 runs to 15 residues. The germline CDR1 and CDR2 sequences are WNHNN and SYGVQD (reference sequence). J gave up 1 base and V 1 base, and 2 bases lay outside the gene matches. The CDR3 reads CASSELTGGTDTQYF. The CDR3 DNA reads TGCGCCAGCAGTGAGTTAACAGGGGGCACAGATACGCAGTATTTT.

The rearrangement joins TRBV2 to TRBJ2-5; D gene uncertain. V lost 6 bases and J 5 bases, leaving 22 bases between the germline ends. Germline values: CDR1 SNHLY, CDR2 FYNNEI. The CDR3 runs 16 residues. CDR3 amino acids: CASSPSPHRARETQYF. Written as DNA, the CDR3 is TGTGCCAGCAGCCCATCCCCACATAGGGCTCGGGAGACCCAGTACTTC.

In this sample, this clonotype turned up a few times. This rearrangement joins TRBV9 to TRBJ1-6; D is unclear. V was trimmed by 3 bases and J by 9 bases, leaving 16 bases between them. This CDR3 region has 15 residues. Germline CDR1 and CDR2: SGDLS and YYNGEE. CDR3 DNA: TGTGCCAGCAGCGCAGCCGTCGGGAGAGGTTCACCCCTCCACTTT. Amino acids: CASSAAVGRGSPLHF.

This clonotype was seen a handful of times. J is TRBJ2-1 and V is TRBV11-2, with D possibly being TRBD2 (5 bases). The CDR3 totals 14 residues. Trimming pared 6 bases from V and 5 bases from J, leaving 14 bases between. From germline, CDR1 is SGHAT and CDR2 FQNNGV. This chain's CDR3 is CASRAAPRNNEQFF. The CDR3 nucleotides read TGTGCCAGCAGAGCGGCCCCCCGGAACAATGAGCAGTTCTTC. Combining the CDR3 with reference TRBV11-2 and TRBJ2-1 gives the whole variable domain EAGVAQSPRYKIIEKRQSVAFWCNPISGHATLYWYQQILGQGPKLLIQFQNNGVVDDSQLPKDRFSAERLKGVDSTLKIQPAKLEDSAVYLCASRAAPRNNEQFFGPGTRLTVL.

This clonotype has ten or more counts. This chain links TRBV12-3 or TRBV12-4 with TRBJ1-5; no firm D call. The V end lost 6 bases, the J end lost 0 bases, and 6 bases lay between the germline ends. The CDR3 consists of 13 residues. The CDR3 nucleotides are TGTGCCAGCAGCTACAATAGCAATCAGCCCCAGCATTTT. This sequence encodes CASSYNSNQPQHF.

The chain is built from TRBV12-3 or TRBV12-4 and TRBJ1-5; 8 bases are shared with TRBD1. The CDR3 has 14 amino acids. The V gene end was trimmed by 5 bases and the J gene end by 3 bases; junction bases not matched to a gene: 3. CDR3 sequence: CASSPGGYNQPQHF. DNA for the CDR3: TGTGCCAGCAGTCCAGGGGGCTACAATCAGCCCCAGCATTTT.

The chain carries TRBV9 and TRBJ1-1; D not certain. The CDR3 length is 13 residues. V lost 1 base and J 7 bases, leaving 11 bases between the germline ends. Germline-derived CDR1 and CDR2 are SGDLS and YYNGEE. CDR3 region: CASSVSPDVEAFF. The CDR3 nucleotides read TGTGCCAGCAGCGTAAGCCCGGACGTTGAAGCTTTCTTT.

This sequence joins TRBV6-1 and TRBJ2-2; 7 bases align to TRBD1. Unmatched junction bases numbered 8, after V lost 6 bases and J lost 7 bases. In germline, CDR1 is MNHNS, CDR2 SASEGT. The CDR3 sequence is 14 residues long. CDR3: CASRPDREIGELFF. The DNA of the CDR3 is TGTGCCAGCAGACCCGACAGGGAGATCGGGGAGCTGTTTTTT.

The chain is built from TRBV2 and TRBJ2-1; D is possibly TRBD2 (6 bases). This CDR3 comprises 13 residues. The germline V and J ends were trimmed by 3 bases and 6 bases, with 9 bases remaining between them. CDR1 is SNHLY, CDR2 FYNNEI, per germline. The CDR3 DNA sequence: TGTGCCAGCAGTGATTTAGCGGCCAATGAGCAGTTCTTC. Amino acids: CASSDLAANEQFF.

DNA of the CDR3: TGTGCCAGCAGGTCCGGGACTAGCGGGAGTAGCGATGAGCAGTTCTTC. This sequence encodes CASRSGTSGSSDEQFF. The gene calls are TRBV2 and TRBJ2-1; 14 nucleotides agree with TRBD2. The germline gives CDR1 SNHLY, CDR2 FYNNEI. The CDR3 is 16 residues long. V lost 6 bases, J lost 8 bases, and 9 bases stayed unmatched.

In its sample, this clonotype was seen a few times. The chain uses TRBV29-1 and TRBJ2-1; 7 nucleotides match TRBD2. V lost 4 bases and J lost 2; bases outside the gene matches: 2. Germline V gene sequence: CDR1 SQVTM, CDR2 ANQGSEA. The CDR3 runs 13 residues. The CDR3 DNA reads TGCAGCGTTGCTAGCGGTACCTACAATGAGCAGTTCTTC. Amino acid sequence: CSVASGTYNEQFF.

This clonotype was seen a few times. V and J are TRBV3-1 and TRBJ2-7; unclear D gene. Germline V gives CDR1 LGHDT, CDR2 YNNKEL (reference sequence). This CDR3 region has 15 residues. The V and J ends lost 0 bases and 5 bases respectively, with 14 bases between them. The CDR3 sequence: CASSQEALGPHEQYF. CDR3 nucleotides: TGTGCCAGCAGCCAAGAAGCTCTGGGCCCCCACGAGCAGTACTTC.

V usage is TRBV5-1 and J usage is TRBJ2-2; 8 bases line up with TRBD2. The CDR3 is made up of 16 amino acids. With 4 bases clipped from V and 1 base from J, the junction kept 6 bases outside the gene matches. Germline V CDR1 and CDR2: SGHRS, YFSETQ. In DNA form, the CDR3 reads TGCGCCAGCAGCCTAGGCGGGAGGAGGAACACCGGGGAGCTGTTTTTT. The encoded protein is CASSLGGRRNTGELFF.

As to this clonotype: A junction end diverges from the germline sequence, so it may reflect a read error. The V gene is TRBV3-1, the J gene TRBJ2-3; D may correspond to TRBD1 or TRBD2 (5 bases each). The CDR3 has 15 amino acids. The germline V gene has CDR1 LGHDT and CDR2 YNNKEL (reference sequence). The CDR3: CACSQEGPSTDTQYF. Here the CDR3 DNA reads TGTGCCTGCAGCCAAGAGGGACCAAGCACAGATACGCAGTATTTT.

V gene TRBV5-6 combines with J gene TRBJ2-7, with 8 bases matching TRBD2. The CDR3 runs 13 residues. J gave up 2 bases and V 6 bases, and 4 bases lay outside the gene matches. Germline CDR1 reads SGHDT; CDR2 reads YYEEEE. The CDR3 protein is CASMRGATYEQYF. CDR3 bases: TGTGCCAGCATGCGGGGGGCTACCTACGAGCAGTACTTC.

This clonotype has a handful of counts. The chain uses TRBV20-1 and TRBJ1-6, with D possibly TRBD1 on 5 matching bases. The CDR3 runs 15 residues. V lost 0 bases and J 10 bases, leaving 16 bases between the germline ends. CDR1 is DFQATT and CDR2 is SNEGSKA in the germline V gene (reference sequence). CDR3 protein: CSARDLRGSFSPLHF. In DNA, the CDR3 is TGCAGTGCTAGAGATCTCCGGGGGTCCTTCTCACCCCTCCACTTT.

This clonotype came up many times. The CDR3 region has the DNA TGCAGTGCCGAAGGATTAGCGGGAGAGGCTACGCAGTATTTT. Translated: CSAEGLAGEATQYF. The J gene is TRBJ2-3, the V gene TRBV20-1; 9 bases map to TRBD2. The germline V gene has CDR1 DFQATT and CDR2 SNEGSKA (reference sequence). This CDR3 comprises 14 residues. The J segment lost 8 bases and the V segment lost 6 bases, leaving 12 bases of the junction unmatched.